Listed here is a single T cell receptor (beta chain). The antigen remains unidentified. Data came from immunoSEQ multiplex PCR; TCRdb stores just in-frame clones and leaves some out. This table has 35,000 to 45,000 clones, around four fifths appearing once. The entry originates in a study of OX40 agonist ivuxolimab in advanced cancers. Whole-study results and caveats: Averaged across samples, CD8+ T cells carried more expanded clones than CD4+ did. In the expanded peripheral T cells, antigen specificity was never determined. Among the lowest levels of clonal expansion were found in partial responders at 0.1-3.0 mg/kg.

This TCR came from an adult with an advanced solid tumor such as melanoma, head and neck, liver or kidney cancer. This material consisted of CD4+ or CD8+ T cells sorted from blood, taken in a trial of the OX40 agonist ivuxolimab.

CDR3 in amino acids: CASSFRPGIYEQYF. The CDR3 DNA reads as TGTGCCAGCAGCTTCCGTCCGGGGATCTACGAGCAGTACTTC. The rearrangement joins TRBV7-9 to TRBJ2-7, with D perhaps matching TRBD2 (5 bases). CDR3 size: 14 residues. The V gene lost 3 bases and the J gene lost 3 bases, with 12 bases spanning the gap. CDR1 and CDR2 (germline): SEHNR, FQNEAQ (reference sequence). Variable domain in full (rest from reference TRBV7-9 and TRBJ2-7): DTGVSQNPRHKITKRGQNVTFRCDPISEHNRLYWYRQTLGQGPEFLTYFQNEAQLEKSRLLSDRFSAERPKGSFSTLEIQRTEQGDSAMYLCASSFRPGIYEQYFGPGTRLTVT.